This T cell receptor beta chain was recovered during a study of T cell responses to AZD1222 COVID-19 vaccine. Generated by immunoSEQ multiplex PCR, the TCRdb table keeps only in-frame clones and is missing some. The table lists 100,000 to 150,000 clones, around nine tenths of them singletons. The CDR3 extends over 12 amino acids. Germline V lookup: CDR1 SQVTM, CDR2 ANQGSEA. V shed 5 bases, J shed 2 bases, and the junction held 2 bases outside the gene matches. The source material was peripheral blood, sampled 28 days after the second AZD1222 dose. The chain joins TRBV29-1 to TRBJ2-5; 7 bases align to TRBD1. This clonotype was sampled from an adult who received the AZD1222 COVID-19 vaccine. The CDR3 region has the DNA TGCAGCGTTCGCAGGGGGCAAGAGACCCAGTACTTC. Translating gives CSVRRGQETQYF.